This T cell receptor (beta chain) was identified during a study of somatic mutations in cytotoxic T cells in rheumatoid arthritis (dated by TCRdb to 2016 to 2017). About the investigation overall: Peripheral blood (around 28 ml EDTA) was collected from patients immediately after diagnosis and before any treatment began. Sorted V beta1+ cells also underwent TCRB sequencing, and some V beta antibody-stained T-cell populations were flow-sorted at nearly 100% purity on a FACSAria II or Sony SH800. To characterize clonality, the study used TCRB deep sequencing while asking whether somatic mutations are carried by expanded CD8+ T-cell clones in newly diagnosed, untreated rheumatoid arthritis. TCRB deep sequencing was performed for 65 rheumatoid arthritis patients and about 20 healthy controls. Median age was essentially the same in the patient group and the control group. Findings and caveats that apply to the study as a whole: CD8+ T-cell clonality did not differ significantly between rheumatoid arthritis patients and age-matched healthy controls. In about an eighth of the roughly 65 patients, more than 20% of CD8+ cells belonged to the largest CD8+ clone, while several identical CD8+ TCRB sequences were shared between blood and synovial fluid. In patients, CD8+ clonality rose with age (Spearman r of about 0.53), which was not the case in healthy controls. The finding that TRBV07 was slightly underrepresented in patients was left unadjusted for multiple comparisons. The antigen targets of the expanded CD8+ clones were unknown, and absence from virus-specific databases did not rule out viral specificity.

Worth noting for this clone: What antigen it recognizes has not been identified. Per-base qualities were not stored, and no clone one base away is much larger.

The germline V end is reduced by 1 base and the J end by 5 bases; junction bases left unmatched: 6. CDR1 and CDR2, per the germline V gene (reference sequence), are PRHDT and FYEKMQ. Reading from cysteine to phenylalanine, the CDR3 counts 15 amino acids. Solely the CDR3 DNA is kept, with 45 bases framed from the first base. TCRB CDR3 sequencing used the immunoSEQ assay on genomic DNA. The authors' analysis ran thus. Published virus-specific TCRB sequences were compared with patient CD8+ clones larger than 1%, and only a few matches were found. The analyses included only productive TCRB rearrangements. Defining a clone by its unique TCRB CDR3 sequence, the study calculated clonality as a productive clonality index derived from Shannon entropy. To calculate repertoire overlap between two samples, the template counts of each clone were considered relative to each sample's total templates. V-gene usage from TCRB sequencing and V-gene usage measured by flow cytometry were correlated (Spearman r of about 0.56). TCRdb retrieved this table from immuneACCESS and kept in-frame rearrangements only. Not all clones are present; in checked studies, unresolved V genes account for under half, and no reason is known for the remainder. D and trimming were read from the DNA, whereas the V and J calls and clone size are those reported in that table. The sample table shows tens of thousands of clones, and 85% to 90% are seen once. The ten biggest clones cover less than 9.5% of the sample.

CD4+ and CD8+ cells were isolated by positive magnetic bead selection on an AutoMACS, and purity was checked by flow cytometry. Clonal expansions were first screened by flow cytometry with a TCR V beta antibody panel, then characterized by TCRB deep sequencing of sorted CD8+ fractions. Ficoll-Paque PLUS density gradient separation was used to isolate peripheral blood mononuclear cells. Using Nucleospin Tissue or Tissue XS kits, DNA was extracted from CD4-enriched, CD8-enriched or PBMC samples, with quantification by a Qubit 2.0 fluorometer. In this chain, TRBV13 is recombined with TRBJ2-7; the junction holds 9 bases that match TRBD1. Sequencing was done on a sample of CD8+ T cells sorted from blood. This receptor was obtained from an adult with rheumatoid arthritis. The CDR3 region reads CASSLEGQGLNEQYF. The DNA sequence is given as TGTGCCAGCAGCTTAGAGGGACAGGGTCTCAACGAGCAGTACTTC.